The subject of this entry is one T cell receptor beta chain. The target antigen is unknown. This sample stems from a study of CD8 T cells in ankylosing spondylitis. General observations from the study: Characteristic, it appeared, of ankylosing spondylitis blood was a TCR beta motif of 7 or 8 highly homologous variants.

The CDR3 is made up of 14 amino acids. The J segment lost 1 base and the V segment lost 5 bases, leaving 7 bases of the junction unmatched. Looked up from germline, CDR1 is DFQATT and CDR2 is SNEGSKA (reference sequence). TCRdb ran MiXCR on the 5' RACE reads and lists one entry per CDR3 protein. The sample lists about 390,000 distinct CDR3 sequences, approximately 20% occurring once. The source of this sequence is a male donor with ankylosing spondylitis. The sequenced sample was blood, either unsorted or a sorted T cell fraction (not recorded which). The chain joins TRBV20-1 to TRBJ2-5, with 7 positions matching TRBD2. CDR3 in amino acids: CSAGQRDSQETQYF. CDR3 nucleotides: TGCAGTGCTGGTCAGCGGGACTCCCAAGAGACCCAGTACTTC.